Following are 27 T cell receptor beta chains from one sample sequenced in a study of naive and memory T cell subsets (dated by TCRdb to the late 2010s). Library preparation employed UMI-ligation and nested PCR. The instrument was an Illumina MiSeq. An equimolar mix of two oligonucleotides covering both TRBC1 and TRBC2 was used as the beta constant-region primer. TCRdb trimmed public reads at Q25 via fastp, called clones via MiXCR and kept in-frame beta chains. Every CDR3 protein is listed once, alongside the most common genes and DNA of its rows. The sample table shows 120,000 to 150,000 distinct CDR3 sequences, and about 18% are seen once. The ten largest account for around 0.14% of the sample. The specimen was naive CD4+ T cells from blood. The cell subset or site label for this specimen denotes: naive T cells, CD45RA high CD27+. These receptors all stem from a human donor in good health.

This clonotype has just a few counts. This chain joins TRBV7-2 and TRBJ2-7; 9 bases are shared with TRBD2. Looked up from germline, CDR1 is SGHTA and CDR2 is FQGNSA. This CDR3 spans 16 amino acids. The J segment lost 4 bases and the V segment lost 1 base, leaving 8 bases of the junction unmatched. The CDR3 DNA follows: TGTGCCAGCAGCTTAGGCGGTAGGACTAGCGTGTACGAGCAGTACTTC. It yields the protein CASSLGGRTSVYEQYF.

This clonotype came up a few times. The chain has TRBV25-1 and TRBJ2-7, with 7 positions matching TRBD1. Trimming took 3 bases from V and 2 from J; bases not matched to a gene: 4. This CDR3 has 14 amino acids. In germline, CDR1 is MGHDK, CDR2 SYGVNS. CDR3 DNA: TGTGCCAGCAGTGAGCTTGGACAGGCCTACGAGCAGTACTTC. Translation gives CASSELGQAYEQYF.

The chain couples TRBV7-9 to TRBJ1-1; the D gene is possibly TRBD1 (5 bases). Germline V gene lookup returns CDR1 SEHNR and CDR2 FQNEAQ (reference sequence). The V gene lost 5 bases and the J gene lost 4 bases, with 14 bases spanning the gap. The CDR3 has 14 residues. Here the CDR3 reads CASSRGRGTTEAFF. CDR3 coding DNA: TGTGCCAGCAGCCGGGGGAGGGGAACCACTGAAGCTTTCTTT.

The sample holds a few counts of this clonotype. DNA for the CDR3: TGTGCCAGCAGTTTACAGGGACTCTACGAGCAGTACTTC. Translated: CASSLQGLYEQYF. The rearrangement joins TRBV28 to TRBJ2-7; TRBD2 is a possible D gene (6 bases). The CDR3 sequence is 13 residues long. The germline V and J ends were trimmed by 2 bases and 3 bases, with 8 bases remaining between them. Germline V CDR1 and CDR2: MDHEN, SYDVKM.

This clonotype has just a few counts. The rearrangement uses TRBV5-1 and TRBJ2-3; either TRBD1 or TRBD2 may supply D (5 bases each). The CDR3 is made up of 15 amino acids. Germline CDR1 reads SGHRS; CDR2 reads YFSETQ. V shed 1 base and J shed 5 bases, with 14 bases lying between them. The CDR3 DNA sequence: TGCGCCAGCAGCTTGAGGGCAGGGACGTTAGATACGCAGTATTTT. This codes for CASSLRAGTLDTQYF.

This chain links TRBV24-1 with TRBJ2-2; 7 bases map to TRBD1. The CDR3 contains 14 residues. V lost 8 bases to trimming and J lost 3 bases; unmatched junction nucleotides: 5. CDR1 KGHDR and CDR2 SFDVKD come from the germline V gene. The CDR3 DNA sequence: TGTGCCACCAAGGGGACAGCAGACACCGGGGAGCTGTTTTTT. Encoded protein: CATKGTADTGELFF.

V gene TRBV4-1 combines with J gene TRBJ1-2, with D possibly TRBD1 on 5 matching bases. Per the germline V gene, CDR1 is MGHRA and CDR2 is YSYEKL. CDR3 length equals 16 residues. Between the trimmed V and J ends, which lost 1 base and 3 bases, there was a span of 15 bases. CDR3 sequence (DNA): TGCGCCAGCAGCCAAGGGGGGGTGGGGGTAGACTATGGCTACACCTTC. Protein product: CASSQGGVGVDYGYTF.

J is TRBJ2-7 and V is TRBV3-1, with 10 bases aligning to TRBD2. The CDR3 is 14 residues long. The germline V gene encodes CDR1 LGHDT and CDR2 YNNKEL (reference sequence). Losses at the gene ends were 4 bases for V and 4 bases for J; bases not matched to a gene: 4. The CDR3 reads CASSRTSGNYEQYF. CDR3 DNA: TGTGCCAGCAGCCGGACTAGCGGCAATTACGAGCAGTACTTC.

J is TRBJ2-7 and V is TRBV25-1; D gene ambiguous. V was pared by 5 bases and J by 4 bases, with 9 bases between. From germline, CDR1 is MGHDK and CDR2 SYGVNS. CDR3 size: 12 residues. The DNA of the CDR3 is TGTGCCAGCAGTCTGCATGGATACGAGCAGTACTTC. Protein product: CASSLHGYEQYF.

The CDR3 reads CAIIYRRREGCTQYF. DNA for the CDR3: TGTGCCATCATCTATCGCCGGCGGGAGGGATGTACGCAGTATTTT. The chain links TRBV10-3 to TRBJ2-3, with TRBD2 matching 9 bases. V gave up 7 bases and J gave up 8 bases; unmatched junction bases: 13. The CDR3 is 15 residues long. Germline CDR1 is ENHRY and CDR2 is SYGVKD.

This clonotype showed up just a few times. The V and J genes are TRBV28 and TRBJ1-2, with TRBD1 identical over 8 bases. Trimming took 5 bases from V and 3 from J; bases not matched to a gene: 8. Looked up from germline, CDR1 is MDHEN and CDR2 is SYDVKM. The CDR3 totals 15 residues. The CDR3 bases are TGTGCCAGCAGTATCGAGGACAGGGTTGACTATGGCTACACCTTC. Translating it yields CASSIEDRVDYGYTF.

This clonotype appeared a few times. The rearrangement uses TRBV10-3 and TRBJ2-7; 10 positions match TRBD2. Germline CDR1 reads ENHRY; CDR2 reads SYGVKD. After removal of 11 bases from V and 7 bases from J, the junction contained 26 bases not matched to a gene. The CDR3 loop spans 18 amino acids. CDR3 DNA sequence: TGTGCCTCCAAGGGGGGTGCGGGAGCGGGAGGGCCGGGAGAAGAGCAGTACTTC. Translating gives CASKGGAGAGGPGEEQYF.

The rearrangement uses TRBV2 and TRBJ2-1, with TRBD2 matching 7 bases. Looked up from germline, CDR1 is SNHLY and CDR2 is FYNNEI. CDR3 length equals 14 residues. V trimming: 9 bases; J trimming: 6 bases; junction bases outside the gene matches: 11. This CDR3 is CARYKRASGNEQFF. The DNA of the CDR3 is TGTGCCAGATACAAGAGGGCTAGCGGCAATGAGCAGTTCTTC.

This clonotype was recorded a few times. This chain uses TRBV12-5 with TRBJ1-6, with D possibly being TRBD1 (6 bases). Trimming removed 7 bases at V and 8 bases at J, with 9 bases between. This CDR3 has 12 residues. Germline CDR1 and CDR2: LGHNT and FRNRAP. The CDR3 reads CASAAGDSPLHF. In DNA form, the CDR3 reads TGTGCTAGTGCCGCAGGGGATTCACCCCTCCACTTT.

In this sample, this clonotype turned up many times. The rearrangement uses TRBV6-2 or TRBV6-3 and TRBJ2-2, with 7 positions matching TRBD1. CDR3 length: 15 amino acids. The trim removed 6 bases at V and 0 bases at J, leaving 4 bases unmatched. Looked up from germline, CDR1 is MNHEY and CDR2 is SVGEGT. As DNA, the CDR3 is TGTGCCAGCAGAACCGGGACAGCGAACACCGGGGAGCTGTTTTTT. Encoded protein: CASRTGTANTGELFF.

V is TRBV6-2 or TRBV6-3 and J is TRBJ2-1, with D uncertain. Germline V gives CDR1 MNHEY, CDR2 SVGEGT. The CDR3 runs to 12 residues. Trimming left V 0 bases short and J 9 bases short, with 6 bases between. The CDR3 DNA is TGTGCCAGCAGTTACTCGACATTTGAGCAGTTCTTC. Translating it yields CASSYSTFEQFF.

This clonotype appeared many times. This chain uses TRBV6-1 with TRBJ2-7; 10 nucleotides agree with TRBD1. The V segment lost 7 bases and the J segment 2 bases; nucleotides outside the gene matches: 5. Germline V gene lookup returns CDR1 MNHNS and CDR2 SASEGT. This CDR3 contains 14 residues. DNA of the CDR3: TGTGCCAGCACCGGTGGGACAGGGGCCTACGAGCAGTACTTC. It is translated as CASTGGTGAYEQYF.

The rearrangement uses TRBV28 and TRBJ2-6; tentative D call: TRBD1 (5 bases). V lost 6 bases and J 2 bases, leaving 11 bases between the germline ends. This CDR3 region has 15 residues. The germline V gene encodes CDR1 MDHEN and CDR2 SYDVKM. This CDR3 reads CASSRSGTGANVLTF. In nucleotides, the CDR3 is TGTGCCAGCAGCAGGTCAGGGACTGGGGCCAACGTCCTGACTTTC. The full variable domain, in which reference TRBV28 and TRBJ2-6 provide the parts outside the CDR3, is DVKVTQSSRYLVKRTGEKVFLECVQDMDHENMFWYRQDPGLGLRLIYFSYDVKMKEKGDIPEGYSVSREKKERFSLILESASTNQTSMYLCASSRSGTGANVLTFGAGSRLTVL.

The rearrangement joins TRBV19 to TRBJ2-2, with 14 positions matching TRBD2. The germline V gene has CDR1 LNHDA and CDR2 SQIVND (reference sequence). This CDR3 spans 20 amino acids. V lost 2 bases and J lost 1; bases outside the gene matches: 9. The CDR3: CASSIRSGLAGVGNTGELFF. The CDR3 region has the DNA TGTGCCAGTAGTATACGTTCGGGACTAGCGGGAGTTGGGAACACCGGGGAGCTGTTTTTT. The full variable domain, rest sourced from reference TRBV19 and TRBJ2-2, is DGGITQSPKYLFRKEGQNVTLSCEQNLNHDAMYWYRQDPGQGLRLIYYSQIVNDFQKGDIAEGYSVSREKKESFPLTVTSAQKNPTAFYLCASSIRSGLAGVGNTGELFFGEGSRLTVL.

This clonotype was found a few times. This chain uses TRBV28 with TRBJ2-3; 8 bases match TRBD2. The length of the CDR3 is 17 residues. J lost 1 base, V lost 1 base, and 7 bases had no gene match. The V gene's germline CDR1 is MDHEN and CDR2 SYDVKM. The CDR3 DNA is TGTGCCAGCAGTTTATTATCGGGGACTAGAGGCACAGATACGCAGTATTTT. Its protein product is CASSLLSGTRGTDTQYF.

This clonotype was seen many times. V usage is TRBV7-2 and J usage is TRBJ2-4, with D possibly called TRBD1 or TRBD2 (5 bases each). The CDR3 runs to 15 residues. Trimming stripped 7 bases from V and 9 bases from J, with 22 bases between. Looked up from germline, CDR1 is SGHTA and CDR2 is FQGNSA. The CDR3 spells CASTPIPRGRGIQYF. The CDR3 bases are TGTGCCAGCACCCCGATTCCCCGGGGCCGGGGCATTCAGTACTTC.

The CDR3 coding sequence is TGTGCCAGCAGCCAACTTAGGAGCTCCTACAATGAGCAGTTCTTC. Translating it yields CASSQLRSSYNEQFF. The chain has TRBV14 and TRBJ2-1; no clear D. V was pared by 2 bases and J by 0 bases, with 8 bases between. Germline CDR1 SGHDN, CDR2 FVKESK. The CDR3 is 15 residues long.

This clonotype was recorded a few times. The V call is TRBV12-3 or TRBV12-4, the J call TRBJ1-2; D gene unclear. Trimming left V 3 bases short and J 1 base short, with 9 bases between. This CDR3 region has 14 residues. The CDR3: CASSFGNDNYGYTF. CDR3 nucleotide sequence: TGTGCCAGCAGTTTCGGGAATGATAACTATGGCTACACCTTC.

The genes are TRBV25-1 and TRBJ2-7; 7 positions agree with TRBD2. V lost 1 base to trimming and J lost 9 bases; unmatched junction nucleotides: 6. CDR1 is MGHDK, CDR2 SYGVNS, per germline. This CDR3 contains 13 residues. CDR3 in amino acids: CASSEFAGVGQYF. The CDR3 DNA reads as TGTGCCAGCAGTGAATTTGCGGGAGTAGGGCAGTACTTC.

This clonotype has more than one count but fewer than ten. The chain carries TRBV3-1 and TRBJ2-3; 7 bases agree with TRBD1. CDR1 is LGHDT and CDR2 is YNNKEL in the germline V gene (reference sequence). The CDR3 has 15 amino acids. V lost 1 base to trimming and J lost 6 bases; unmatched junction nucleotides: 7. The CDR3 sequence: CASSQGTTGLDTQYF. The CDR3 DNA follows: TGTGCCAGCAGCCAAGGCACGACAGGGTTGGATACGCAGTATTTT.

There are many counts of this clonotype. The genes are TRBV10-3 and TRBJ2-7; 10 bases align to TRBD1. The CDR3 extends over 12 amino acids. CDR1 is ENHRY and CDR2 is SYGVKD in the germline V gene. Trimming removed 6 bases from V and 4 bases from J; junction bases left unmatched: 0. The CDR3 loop reads CAIRGQGYEQYF. In DNA form, the CDR3 reads TGTGCCATCAGGGGACAGGGGTACGAGCAGTACTTC.

The chain employs TRBV6-5 and TRBJ1-2; D unclear. Looked up from germline, CDR1 is MNHEY and CDR2 is SVGAGI. The CDR3 spans 14 residues. V was pared by 6 bases and J by 0 bases, with 11 bases between. The CDR3 DNA is TGTGCCAGCAGCCGACCAGGAGCTAACTATGGCTACACCTTC. This encodes CASSRPGANYGYTF.